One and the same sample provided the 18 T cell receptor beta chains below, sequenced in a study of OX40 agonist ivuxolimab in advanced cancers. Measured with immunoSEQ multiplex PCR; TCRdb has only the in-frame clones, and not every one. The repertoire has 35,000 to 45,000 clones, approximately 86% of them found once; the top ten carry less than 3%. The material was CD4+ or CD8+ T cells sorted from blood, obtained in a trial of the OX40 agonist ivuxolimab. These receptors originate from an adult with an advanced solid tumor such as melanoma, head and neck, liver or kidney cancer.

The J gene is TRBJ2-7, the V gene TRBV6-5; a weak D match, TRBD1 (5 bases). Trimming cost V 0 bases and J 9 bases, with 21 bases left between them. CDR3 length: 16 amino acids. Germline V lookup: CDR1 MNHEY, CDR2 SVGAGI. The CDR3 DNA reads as TGTGCCAGCAGTTACTCTACCCCCGCCAGTCAGGGTAGGCAGTACTTC. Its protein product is CASSYSTPASQGRQYF.

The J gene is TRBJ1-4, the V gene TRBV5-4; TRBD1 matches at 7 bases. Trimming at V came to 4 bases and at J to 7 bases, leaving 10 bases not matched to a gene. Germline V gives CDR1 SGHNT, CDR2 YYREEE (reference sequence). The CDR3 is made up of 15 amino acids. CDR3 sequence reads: CASSLRTGGSEKLFF. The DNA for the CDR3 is TGTGCCAGCAGCCTCCGGACAGGAGGGAGTGAAAAACTGTTTTTT.

CDR3 in amino acids: CASSLEGGTDTQYF. The CDR3 nucleotides read TGTGCCAGCAGCTTAGAAGGGGGTACAGATACGCAGTATTTT. The chain links TRBV7-9 to TRBJ2-3; D is perhaps TRBD1 (6 bases). This CDR3 has 14 amino acids. V lost 1 base and J 3 bases, leaving 8 bases between the germline ends. CDR1 SEHNR and CDR2 FQNEAQ come from the germline V gene (reference sequence).

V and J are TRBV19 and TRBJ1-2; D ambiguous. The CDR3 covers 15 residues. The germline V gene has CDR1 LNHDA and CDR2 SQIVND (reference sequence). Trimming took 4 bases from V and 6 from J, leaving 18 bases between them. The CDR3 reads CASSKRVGSEDGYTF. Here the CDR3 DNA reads TGTGCCAGTAGTAAGAGGGTTGGCTCTGAGGATGGCTACACCTTC.

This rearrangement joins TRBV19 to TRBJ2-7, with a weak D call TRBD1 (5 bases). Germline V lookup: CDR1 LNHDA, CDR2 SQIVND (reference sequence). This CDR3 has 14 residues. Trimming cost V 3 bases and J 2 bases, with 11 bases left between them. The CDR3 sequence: CASSMGLTTYEQYF. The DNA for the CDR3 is TGTGCCAGTAGTATGGGGCTAACAACCTACGAGCAGTACTTC.

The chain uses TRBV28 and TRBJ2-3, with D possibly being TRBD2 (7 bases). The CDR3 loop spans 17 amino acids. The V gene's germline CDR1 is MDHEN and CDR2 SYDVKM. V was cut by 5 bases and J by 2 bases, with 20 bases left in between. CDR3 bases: TGTGCCAGCAGTCCCGTCGAGGGGGGAGGGCCCACAGATACGCAGTATTTT. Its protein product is CASSPVEGGGPTDTQYF.

The CDR3 here is CASSWGGHNQETQYF. The CDR3 DNA reads as TGTGCCAGCAGTTGGGGGGGACACAACCAAGAGACCCAGTACTTC. The chain couples TRBV11-3 to TRBJ2-5; a possible D gene is TRBD2 (7 bases). CDR3 size: 15 residues. Looked up from germline, CDR1 is SGHNT and CDR2 is YENEEA. With 6 bases removed from V and 0 bases from J, the gap between germline ends came to 14 bases.

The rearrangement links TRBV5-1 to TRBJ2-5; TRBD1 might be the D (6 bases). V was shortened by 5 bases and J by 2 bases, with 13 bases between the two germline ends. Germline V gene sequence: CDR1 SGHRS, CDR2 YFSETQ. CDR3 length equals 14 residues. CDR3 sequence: CASRRGTAQETQYF. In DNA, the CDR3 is TGCGCCAGCAGGAGGGGGACGGCGCAAGAGACCCAGTACTTC.

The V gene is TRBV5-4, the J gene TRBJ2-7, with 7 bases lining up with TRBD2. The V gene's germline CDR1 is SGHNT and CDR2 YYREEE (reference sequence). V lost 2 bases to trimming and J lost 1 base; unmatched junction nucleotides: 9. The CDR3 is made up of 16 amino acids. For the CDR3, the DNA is TGTGCCAGCAGCTTCATAGGGAGGGGAGTTTCCTACGAGCAGTACTTC. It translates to CASSFIGRGVSYEQYF.

DNA for the CDR3: TGTGCCAGCAGCTTGGGGAGGGGGGAACTAAACTATGGCTACACCTTC. Translated, it gives CASSLGRGELNYGYTF. The genes are TRBV5-5 and TRBJ1-2; D perhaps matches TRBD1 (6 bases). This CDR3 comprises 16 residues. The V end was cut by 0 bases, the J end by 2 bases, with 14 bases between. Germline V gene data show CDR1 as SGHKS and CDR2 as YYEKEE (reference sequence).

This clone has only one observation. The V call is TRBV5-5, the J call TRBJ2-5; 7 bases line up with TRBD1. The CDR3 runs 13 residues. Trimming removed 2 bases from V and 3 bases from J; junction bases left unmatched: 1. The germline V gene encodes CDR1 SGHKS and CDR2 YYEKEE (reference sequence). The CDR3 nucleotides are TGTGCCAGCAGCTTTACAGGGGAAGAGACCCAGTACTTC. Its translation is CASSFTGEETQYF.

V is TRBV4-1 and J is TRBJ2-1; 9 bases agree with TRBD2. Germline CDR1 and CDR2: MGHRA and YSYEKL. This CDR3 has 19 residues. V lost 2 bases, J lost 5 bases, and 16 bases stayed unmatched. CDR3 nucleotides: TGCGCCAGCAGCCAACAGGGACTAGCTGGTGCCGACACAAACAATGAGCAGTTCTTC. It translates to CASSQQGLAGADTNNEQFF.

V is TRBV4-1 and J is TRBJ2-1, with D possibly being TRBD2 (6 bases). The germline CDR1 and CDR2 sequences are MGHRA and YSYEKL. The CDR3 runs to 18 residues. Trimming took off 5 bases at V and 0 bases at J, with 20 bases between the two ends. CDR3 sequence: CASSSRDSRTSSYNEQFF. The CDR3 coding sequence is TGCGCCAGCAGCTCCCGGGACTCACGAACAAGCTCCTACAATGAGCAGTTCTTC.

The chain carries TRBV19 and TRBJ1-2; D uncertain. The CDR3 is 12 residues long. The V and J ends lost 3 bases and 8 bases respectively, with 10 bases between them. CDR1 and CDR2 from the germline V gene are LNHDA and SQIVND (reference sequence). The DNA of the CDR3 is TGTGCCAGTAGTATGATCCTAGGAGGCTACACCTTC. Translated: CASSMILGGYTF.

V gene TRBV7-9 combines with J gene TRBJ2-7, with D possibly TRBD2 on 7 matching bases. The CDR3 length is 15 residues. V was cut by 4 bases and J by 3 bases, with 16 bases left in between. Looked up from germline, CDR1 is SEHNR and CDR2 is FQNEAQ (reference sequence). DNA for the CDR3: TGTGCCAGCAGCTCCCAGCGGGGACAACACTACGAGCAGTACTTC. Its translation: CASSSQRGQHYEQYF.

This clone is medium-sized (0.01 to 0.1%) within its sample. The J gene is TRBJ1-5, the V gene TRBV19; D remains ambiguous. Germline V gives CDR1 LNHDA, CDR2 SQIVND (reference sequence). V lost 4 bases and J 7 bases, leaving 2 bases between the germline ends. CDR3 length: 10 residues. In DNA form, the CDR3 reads TGTGCCAGTAGTAGCCAGCCCCAGCATTTT. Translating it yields CASSSQPQHF.

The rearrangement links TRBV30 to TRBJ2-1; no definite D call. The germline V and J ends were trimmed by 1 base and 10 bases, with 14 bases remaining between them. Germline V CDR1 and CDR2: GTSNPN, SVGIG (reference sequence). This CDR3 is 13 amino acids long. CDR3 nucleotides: TGTGCCTGGAGTGACCGGCGACGGCAGGAGCAGTTCTTC. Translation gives CAWSDRRRQEQFF.

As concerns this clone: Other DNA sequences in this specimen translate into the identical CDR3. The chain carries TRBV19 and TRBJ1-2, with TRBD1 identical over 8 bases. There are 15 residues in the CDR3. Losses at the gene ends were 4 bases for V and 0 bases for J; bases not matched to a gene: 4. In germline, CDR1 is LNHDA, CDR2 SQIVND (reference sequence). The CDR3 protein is CASSTGTGANYGYTF. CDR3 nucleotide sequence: TGTGCCAGTAGTACTGGGACAGGTGCTAACTATGGCTACACCTTC.